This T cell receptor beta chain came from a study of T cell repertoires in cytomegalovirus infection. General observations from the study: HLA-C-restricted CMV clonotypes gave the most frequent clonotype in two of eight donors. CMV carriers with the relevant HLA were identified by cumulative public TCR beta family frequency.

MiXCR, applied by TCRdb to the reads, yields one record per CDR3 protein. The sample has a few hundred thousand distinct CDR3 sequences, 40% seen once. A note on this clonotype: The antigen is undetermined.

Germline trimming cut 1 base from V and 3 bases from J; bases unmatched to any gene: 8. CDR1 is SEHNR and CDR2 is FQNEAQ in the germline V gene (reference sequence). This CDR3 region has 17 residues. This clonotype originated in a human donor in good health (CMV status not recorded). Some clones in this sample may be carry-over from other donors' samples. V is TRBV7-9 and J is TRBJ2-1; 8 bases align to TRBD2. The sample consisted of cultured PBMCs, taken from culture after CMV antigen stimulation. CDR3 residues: CASSLERTSGFYNEQFF. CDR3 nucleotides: TGTGCCAGCAGCTTAGAGAGAACTAGCGGCTTCTACAATGAGCAGTTCTTC.